Judged by abundance, the clone carrying this T cell receptor (beta chain) is medium-sized (0.01 to 0.1%). These data come from a study of blood T cell repertoires in COVID-19. Overall study: The United States, Italy and Spain were the sources of the acute and convalescent COVID-19 samples. Nucleic acid was either cDNA or gDNA, and it came from T cells, B-cell-depleted T cells, or PBMCs.

The CDR3 is 15 residues long. As originally analysed: Amplification of reference gene primers provided the estimated nucleated cell counts. This table comes from immunoSEQ multiplex PCR, and its TCRdb copy is limited to in-frame clones, with some not included. V, J and clone size are those of that table, while D and trimming were read from the DNA. The table shows about 260,000 clones, with around 86% occurring only once. The sample was peripheral blood. This receptor was obtained from a woman between 40 and 55 years old who had recovered from COVID-19. This chain connects TRBV21-1 to TRBJ2-7; the table's D call TRBD1 went unverified against the DNA. TRBV21-1 is a pseudogene locus. CDR3 sequence (DNA): TGTGCCAGCAGCAAAGGGACGGACAGGGGTTACGAGCAGTACTTC. This sequence encodes CASSKGTDRGYEQYF.